The entry below describes one T cell receptor beta chain. The data stem from a study of radiation and T cells in renal cell carcinoma. TCRdb's copy holds only in-frame clones and misses some; the assay was immunoSEQ multiplex PCR. The data show 100,000 to 150,000 clones, roughly 80% seen once. Germline loops: CDR1 SGHTS, CDR2 YDEGEE. V was clipped by 1 base and J by 4 bases, with 12 bases between them. This CDR3 is 14 amino acids long. Time point of the sample: baseline pretreatment blood. The treatment here: 15 Gy SBRT to primary tumor, nephrectomy 4 weeks later. Serial blood draws occurred at baseline and 2 and 4 weeks post-SBRT.

This TCR derives from a woman aged 60-70 years with renal cell carcinoma. This chain uses TRBV5-8 with TRBJ2-7; the D gene is possibly TRBD1 (6 bases). The sequencing here drew on blood, taken from a patient whose treatment included radiotherapy and nephrectomy. The DNA for the CDR3 is TGTGCCAGCAGCTTGATAACAGGGTCGTACGAGCAGTACTTC. This codes for CASSLITGSYEQYF.